The clone carrying this T cell receptor beta chain occurred many times. Its antigen is currently unknown. The sample comes from a study of regulatory T cells in long-lasting Graves disease. Time point in this sample: persistent/refractory GD, antithyroid drugs over 5 years with positive TRAb. PBMC RNA served as the TCR library source. As a group, patients came from one endocrinology department in Xi'an, China. Study conclusions and caveats: Fewer public clonotypes were shared by new patients (approximately 1,000) than by persistent patients (roughly 2,600). What was studied was peripheral blood only, and not thyroid tissue.

Building the TCR beta libraries relied on iRepertoire HTBI primers, and CDR3 regions underwent Arm-PCR. MiXCR was run by TCRdb on the multiplex PCR reads, yielding one entry per CDR3 protein. The repertoire has roughly 360,000 distinct CDR3 sequences, approximately 25% of them found once; the top ten carry 25% to 30%. The sequences come from peripheral blood mononuclear cells (PBMCs), collected when the disease was refractory, from a patient treated with antithyroid drugs. The clonotype comes from a woman in her forties with Graves disease.

The CDR3: CASSSRDRAPEQYF. In DNA, the CDR3 is TGTGCCAGCAGCTCTCGGGACAGGGCACCCGAGCAGTACTTC. The chain uses TRBV11-2 and TRBJ2-7, with 9 bases fitting TRBD1. This CDR3 has 14 amino acids. V lost 4 bases to trimming and J lost 6 bases; unmatched junction nucleotides: 7. Germline CDR1 is SGHAT and CDR2 is FQNNGV.